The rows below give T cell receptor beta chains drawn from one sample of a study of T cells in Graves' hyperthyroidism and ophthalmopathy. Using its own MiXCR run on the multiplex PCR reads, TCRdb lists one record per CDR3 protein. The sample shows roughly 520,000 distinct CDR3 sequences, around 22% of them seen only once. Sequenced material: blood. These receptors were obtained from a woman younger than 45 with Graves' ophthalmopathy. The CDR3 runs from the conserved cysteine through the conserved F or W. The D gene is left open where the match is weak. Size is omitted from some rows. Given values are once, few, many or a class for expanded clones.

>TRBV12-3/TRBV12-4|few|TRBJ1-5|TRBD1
CASSFGQDSNQPQHF
TGTGCCAGCAGTTTTGGACAGGATAGCAATCAGCCCCAGCATTTT
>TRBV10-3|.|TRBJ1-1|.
CAIRGERNTEAFF
TGTGCCATCAGAGGGGAAAGGAACACTGAAGCTTTCTTT
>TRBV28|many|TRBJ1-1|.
CASSSTKEGEAFF
TGTGCCAGCAGTTCGACCAAGGAGGGTGAAGCTTTCTTT
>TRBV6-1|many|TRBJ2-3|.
CASSRLTRTDTQYF
TGTGCCAGCAGTCGACTGACCCGCACAGATACGCAGTATTTT
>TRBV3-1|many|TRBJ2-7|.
CASSPEARDYEQYF
TGTGCCAGCAGCCCTGAGGCTAGAGACTACGAGCAGTACTTC
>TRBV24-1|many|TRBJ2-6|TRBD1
CATSDVTGGMAGANVLTF
TGTGCCACCAGTGATGTGACAGGGGGTATGGCTGGGGCCAACGTCCTGACTTTC
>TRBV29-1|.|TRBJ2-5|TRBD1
CSANGQGAWETQYF
TGCAGCGCTAACGGACAGGGGGCTTGGGAGACCCAGTACTTC
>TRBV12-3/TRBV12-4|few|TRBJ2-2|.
CASSPSSGELFF
TGTGCCAGCAGTCCCTCGTCCGGGGAGCTGTTTTTT
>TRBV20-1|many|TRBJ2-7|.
CSARALDWFSYEQYF
TGCAGTGCTAGAGCGCTTGACTGGTTCTCCTACGAGCAGTACTTC
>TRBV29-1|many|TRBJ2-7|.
CSARGLTAYEQYF
TGCAGCGCCAGAGGGTTGACGGCCTACGAGCAGTACTTC
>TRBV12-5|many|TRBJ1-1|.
CASGLTPSNTEAFF
TGTGCTAGTGGTTTGACCCCGTCGAACACTGAAGCTTTCTTT
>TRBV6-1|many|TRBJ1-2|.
CASSQSRGLKGYTF
TGTGCCAGCAGTCAATCGCGGGGTTTAAAGGGCTACACCTTC
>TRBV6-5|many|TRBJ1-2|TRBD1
CASSYSGQGEGYTF
TGTGCCAGCAGTTACTCGGGCCAGGGGGAAGGCTACACCTTC
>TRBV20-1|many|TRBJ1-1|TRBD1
CSAREWDRVNEAFF
TGCAGTGCTAGAGAGTGGGACAGGGTAAATGAAGCTTTCTTT
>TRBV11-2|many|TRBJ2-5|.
CASSWVTGSQYF
TGTGCCAGCAGCTGGGTGACCGGTTCCCAGTACTTC
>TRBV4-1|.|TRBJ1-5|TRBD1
CASSQGTGGAGQPQHF
TGCGCCAGCAGCCAAGGGACAGGGGGCGCGGGACAGCCCCAGCATTTT
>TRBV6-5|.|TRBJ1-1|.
CASSYSHYRRNTEAFF
TGTGCCAGCAGTTACTCGCATTACAGGAGGAACACTGAAGCTTTCTTT
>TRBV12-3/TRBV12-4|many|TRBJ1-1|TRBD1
CASGQQGFTEAFF
TGTGCCAGCGGGCAACAGGGGTTCACTGAAGCTTTCTTT
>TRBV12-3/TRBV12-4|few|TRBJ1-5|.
CASSLGTGLGGNQPQHF
TGTGCCAGCAGTTTAGGAACCGGGCTGGGGGGCAATCAGCCCCAGCATTTT
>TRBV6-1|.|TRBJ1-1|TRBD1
CASRPRQGAIDTEAFF
TGTGCCAGCAGGCCAAGACAGGGGGCAATAGACACTGAGGCTTTCTTT
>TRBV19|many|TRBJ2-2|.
CASGTHKRGTEELFF
TGTGCCAGCGGGACCCACAAGAGAGGCACCGAGGAGCTGTTTTTT
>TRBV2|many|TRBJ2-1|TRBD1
CASKTGTANNEQFF
TGTGCCAGCAAAACCGGGACAGCTAACAATGAGCAGTTCTTC
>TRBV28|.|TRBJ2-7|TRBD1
CASSFTGTGMGEQYF
TGTGCCAGCAGTTTCACCGGGACAGGGATGGGCGAGCAGTACTTC
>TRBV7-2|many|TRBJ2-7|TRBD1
CASSFPGTVYEQYF
TGTGCCAGCAGCTTCCCCGGGACAGTCTACGAGCAGTACTTC
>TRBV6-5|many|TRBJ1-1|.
CASSPQGRDTEAFF
TGTGCCAGCAGCCCTCAGGGGCGTGACACTGAAGCTTTCTTT
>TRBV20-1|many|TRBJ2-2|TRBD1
CSARTGTGGTGELFF
TGCAGTGCTCGTACCGGGACAGGGGGCACCGGGGAGCTGTTTTTT
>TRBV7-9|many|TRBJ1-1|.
CASSLEQEMNTEAFF
TGTGCCAGCAGCTTAGAGCAGGAAATGAACACTGAAGCTTTCTTT